These 10 T cell receptor beta chains originate from one sample sequenced in a study of cytomegalovirus exposure and HLA in healthy donors. The study ran its PCR with 60 Vbeta and 13 Jbeta primers. Profiled with immunoSEQ multiplex PCR; TCRdb holds only in-frame clones, not every one. The data show some 150,000 clones, about four fifths seen once. The sequencing input was PBMCs. Every receptor here comes from a man aged 30 to 45 in good health and CMV-seronegative.

The CDR3 spells CASSPRGGYYEQYF. CDR3 nucleotides: TGTGCCAGCAGCCCTCGGGGGGGCTACTACGAGCAGTACTTC. The chain uses TRBV7-9 and TRBJ2-7; the match to TRBD2 covers 8 bases. Germline-derived CDR1 and CDR2 are SEHNR and FQNEAQ (reference sequence). Trimming removed 5 bases from V and 3 bases from J; junction bases left unmatched: 6. This CDR3 contains 14 residues.

V is TRBV5-1 and J is TRBJ1-1; 11 nucleotides align to TRBD1. Per the germline V gene, CDR1 is SGHRS and CDR2 is YFSETQ. This CDR3 is 13 amino acids long. With 6 bases clipped from V and 7 bases from J, the junction kept 5 bases outside the gene matches. CDR3 in DNA: TGCGCCAGCACCCGGGACAGGGGGTTTGAAGCTTTCTTT. Encoded protein: CASTRDRGFEAFF.

The V and J genes are TRBV6-5 and TRBJ2-7, with 7 nucleotides matching TRBD1. Per germline, CDR1 MNHEY and CDR2 SVGAGI. V was pared by 0 bases and J by 1 base, with 0 bases of the junction left unmatched. This CDR3 has 14 amino acids. CDR3 nucleotide sequence: TGTGCCAGCAGTTACTCGGGACAGTCCTACGAGCAGTACTTC. Translated: CASSYSGQSYEQYF.

The rearrangement joins TRBV7-2 to TRBJ1-2; D not resolved. CDR3 size: 16 residues. Between the trimmed V and J ends, which lost 2 bases and 8 bases, there was a span of 21 bases. Germline-derived CDR1 and CDR2 are SGHTA and FQGNSA. The DNA of the CDR3 is TGTGCCAGCAGCTTAAGATCTGGCACCCTAACCAGGGGCTACACCTTC. Translated: CASSLRSGTLTRGYTF.

V is TRBV19 and J is TRBJ2-5, with 10 positions matching TRBD2. The V gene's germline CDR1 is LNHDA and CDR2 SQIVND (reference sequence). The CDR3 totals 17 residues. Trimming at V came to 5 bases and at J to 7 bases, leaving 16 bases not matched to a gene. CDR3 loop: CASSSSGSGGALRTQYF. The CDR3 nucleotides are TGTGCCAGTAGTTCCTCGGGGAGCGGGGGGGCCTTACGGACCCAGTACTTC.

The chain is built from TRBV2 and TRBJ2-7; perhaps TRBD2 as D (6 bases). CDR1 is SNHLY, CDR2 FYNNEI, per germline. The CDR3 contains 16 residues. V lost 5 bases, J lost 0 bases, and 17 bases lay in between. CDR3 sequence reads: CASSTAAEGTSYEQYF. DNA for the CDR3: TGTGCCAGCAGTACCGCGGCGGAGGGGACCTCCTACGAGCAGTACTTC.

The table lists this clone with a count of one. The rearrangement links TRBV28 to TRBJ2-1, with TRBD1 matching over 8 bases. The CDR3 has 13 residues. The germline CDR1 and CDR2 sequences are MDHEN and SYDVKM. With 10 bases clipped from V and 6 bases from J, the junction kept 8 bases outside the gene matches. This CDR3 is CAITGGVFNEQFF. Written as DNA, the CDR3 is TGTGCCATCACAGGGGGAGTATTCAATGAGCAGTTCTTC.

This clone appeared once. This chain connects TRBV7-6 to TRBJ2-7; D gene uncertain. Trimming left V 9 bases short and J 2 bases short, with 20 bases between. CDR3 length: 15 amino acids. Germline CDR1 is SGHVS and CDR2 is FNYEAQ. CDR3 in amino acids: CASSHSLRDPYEQYF. The CDR3 coding sequence is TGTGCCAGTTCCCATAGCCTACGCGATCCCTACGAGCAGTACTTC.

The chain uses TRBV29-1 and TRBJ1-6; 7 bases match TRBD1. Germline V gives CDR1 SQVTM, CDR2 ANQGSEA. J gave up 7 bases and V 5 bases, and 8 bases lay outside the gene matches. The CDR3 totals 14 residues. In nucleotides, the CDR3 is TGCAGCGTTAAGACAGGGTCGGGCAATTCACCCCTCCACTTT. It is translated as CSVKTGSGNSPLHF.

The chain combines TRBV7-3 with TRBJ1-5, with D perhaps matching TRBD1 (5 bases). The CDR3 is made up of 13 amino acids. Germline V lookup: CDR1 SGHTA, CDR2 FQGTGA. Trimming took 2 bases from V and 7 from J, leaving 9 bases between them. CDR3 residues: CASSLYQGQPQHF. The CDR3 DNA reads as TGTGCCAGCAGCTTATATCAGGGCCAGCCCCAGCATTTT.